This T cell receptor beta chain was found in a study of shared clonotypes between healthy human individuals. TCRdb keeps only in-frame clones here, not all; method: immunoSEQ multiplex PCR. The sample yields roughly 2.5 million clones, roughly 92% seen once. Germline lookup yields CDR1 MNHEY and CDR2 SVGAGI. The CDR3 totals 15 residues. Trimming cost V 9 bases and J 3 bases; bases outside gene matches: 8. Source material: naive CD4+ T cells sorted from blood. Stated subset: CD45RA+ positively selected. The genes are TRBV6-5 and TRBJ1-5; TRBD1 matches at 10 bases. The TCR comes from a man aged 18 to 29 in good health. The CDR3 nucleotides are TGTGCCAGTAACCCGGGACAGGGGTTCAATCAGCCCCAGCATTTT. It encodes CASNPGQGFNQPQHF.